The entry below gives a single T cell receptor beta chain sequence along with its context. V dropped 3 bases and J dropped 3 bases, with 6 bases sitting between them. This CDR3 contains 13 residues. CDR1 is MGHDK, CDR2 SYGVNS, per germline. In the original workflow: Amplification from reference gene primers served as the basis for estimated nucleated cell counts. Here immunoSEQ multiplex PCR was the method, and the copy in TCRdb shows in-frame clones only, minus some. V and J calls plus clone size are reproduced from that table; the DNA served to infer D and trimming. This table holds around 230,000 clones, roughly 85% found once. The entry originates in a study of blood T cell repertoires in COVID-19. About the study: There were acute and convalescent COVID-19 samples, and they came from the United States, Italy and Spain. T cells, B-cell-depleted T cells, or PBMCs supplied cDNA or gDNA.

The chain links TRBV25-1 to TRBJ1-5, with unresolved D. The sequencing sample was made of peripheral blood. This clonotype was obtained from a man aged 25 to 40 who had recovered from COVID-19. The CDR3 DNA is TGTGCCAGCAGTGATATTCCCAATCAGCCCCAGCATTTT. This codes for CASSDIPNQPQHF.